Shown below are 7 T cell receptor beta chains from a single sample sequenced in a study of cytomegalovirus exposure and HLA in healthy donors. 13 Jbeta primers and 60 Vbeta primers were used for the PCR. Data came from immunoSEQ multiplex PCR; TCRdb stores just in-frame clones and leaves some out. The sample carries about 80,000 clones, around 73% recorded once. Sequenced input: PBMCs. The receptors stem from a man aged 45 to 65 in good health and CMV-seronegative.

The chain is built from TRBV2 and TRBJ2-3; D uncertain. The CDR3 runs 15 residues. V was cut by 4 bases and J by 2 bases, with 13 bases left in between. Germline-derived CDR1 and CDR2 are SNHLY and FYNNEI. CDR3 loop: CASSALRLITDTQYF. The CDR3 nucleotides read TGTGCCAGCAGTGCACTGAGGCTAATCACAGATACGCAGTATTTT.

The CDR3 bases are TGCGCCAGCAGCCCGGAGCCTAGCGGGGGGGTTTACGAGCAGTACTTC. Translated: CASSPEPSGGVYEQYF. The V call is TRBV5-1, the J call TRBJ2-7; 12 nucleotides match TRBD2. CDR3 size: 16 residues. CDR1 is SGHRS, CDR2 YFSETQ, per germline. V was clipped by 4 bases and J by 4 bases; unmatched bases: 9.

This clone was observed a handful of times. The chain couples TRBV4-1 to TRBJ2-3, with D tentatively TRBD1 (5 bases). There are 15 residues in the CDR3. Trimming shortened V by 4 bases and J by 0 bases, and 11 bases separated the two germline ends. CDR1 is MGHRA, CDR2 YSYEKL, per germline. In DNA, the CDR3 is TGCGCCAGCAGCCGAAAGGGGTCTAGCACAGATACGCAGTATTTT. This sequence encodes CASSRKGSSTDTQYF.

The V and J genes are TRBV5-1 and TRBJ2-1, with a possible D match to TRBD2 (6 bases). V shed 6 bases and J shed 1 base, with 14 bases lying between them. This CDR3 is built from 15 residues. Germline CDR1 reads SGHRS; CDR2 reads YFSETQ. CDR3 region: CASKAGLQSYNEQFF. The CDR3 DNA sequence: TGCGCCAGCAAGGCGGGACTTCAATCCTACAATGAGCAGTTCTTC.

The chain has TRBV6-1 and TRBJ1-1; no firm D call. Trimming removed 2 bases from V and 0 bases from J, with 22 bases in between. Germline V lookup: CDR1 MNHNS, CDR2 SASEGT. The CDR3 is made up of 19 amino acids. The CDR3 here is CASSESFRKSTDLNTEAFF. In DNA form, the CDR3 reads TGTGCCAGCAGTGAAAGCTTTCGTAAGAGCACAGACCTGAACACTGAAGCTTTCTTT.

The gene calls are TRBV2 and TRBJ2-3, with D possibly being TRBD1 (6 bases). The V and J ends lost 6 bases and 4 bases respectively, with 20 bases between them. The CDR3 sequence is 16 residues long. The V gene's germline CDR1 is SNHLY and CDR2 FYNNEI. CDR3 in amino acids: CASRQGGARTPDTQYF. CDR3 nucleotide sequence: TGTGCCAGCAGACAGGGTGGTGCCCGCACTCCAGATACGCAGTATTTT.

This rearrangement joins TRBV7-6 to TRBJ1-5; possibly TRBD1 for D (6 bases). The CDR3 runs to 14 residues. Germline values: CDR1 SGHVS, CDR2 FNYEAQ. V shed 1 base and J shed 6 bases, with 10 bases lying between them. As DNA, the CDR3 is TGTGCCAGCAGCTTAGGACAGGAGACTCAGCCCCAGCATTTT. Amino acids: CASSLGQETQPQHF.